This TCR beta chain emerged from a study of cytomegalovirus exposure and HLA in healthy donors. PCR primers comprised 60 Vbeta and 13 Jbeta primers. As handled by the study authors: Later analysis identified around 85 million unique TCR beta chains, about 10 million shared. Measured with immunoSEQ multiplex PCR; TCRdb has only the in-frame clones, and not every one. That table furnishes V, J and clone size, whereas the DNA furnished D and trimming. Altogether fewer than 150,000 clones are present, about 79% being singletons, with the ten largest covering 2% to 3%. Whole-study results and caveats: Among the sequence variants, a highly shared cluster was likely an artifact of sequencing. TCR beta chain V- and J-gene trimming was linked, in a later analysis, to a missense variant in DCLRE1C. Associated with cytomegalovirus, according to the listing, were 150 to 200 TCR beta chains.

CDR1 is LNHDA and CDR2 is SQIVND in the germline V gene (reference sequence). CDR3 length equals 15 residues. V was pared by 6 bases and J by 4 bases, with 9 bases of the junction left unmatched. Comment on this clone: The antigen is not known.

Sequenced: PBMCs. The sequence was obtained from a woman under 30 in good health and CMV-seronegative. V and J are TRBV19 and TRBJ1-2; 9 nucleotides match TRBD1. The DNA for the CDR3 is TGTGCCAGTAGCCTACCCGGGACAGGGACCTATGGCTACACCTTC. This encodes CASSLPGTGTYGYTF.